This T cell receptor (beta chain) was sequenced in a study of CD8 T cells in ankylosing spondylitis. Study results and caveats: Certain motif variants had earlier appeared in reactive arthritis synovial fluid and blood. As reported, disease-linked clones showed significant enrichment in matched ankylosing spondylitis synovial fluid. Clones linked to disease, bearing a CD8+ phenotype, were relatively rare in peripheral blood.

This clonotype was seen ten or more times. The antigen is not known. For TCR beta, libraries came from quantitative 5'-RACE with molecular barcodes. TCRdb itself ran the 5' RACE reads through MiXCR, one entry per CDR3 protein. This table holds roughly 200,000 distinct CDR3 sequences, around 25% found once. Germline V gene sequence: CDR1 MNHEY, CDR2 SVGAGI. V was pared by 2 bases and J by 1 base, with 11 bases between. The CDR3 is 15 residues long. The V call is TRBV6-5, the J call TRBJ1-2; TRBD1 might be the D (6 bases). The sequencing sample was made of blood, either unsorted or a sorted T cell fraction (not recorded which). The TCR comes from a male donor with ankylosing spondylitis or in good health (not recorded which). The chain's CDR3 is CASSYGGRGNYGYTF. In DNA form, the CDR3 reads TGTGCCAGCAGTTACGGGGGGCGCGGTAACTATGGCTACACCTTC.